Listed here are 4 T cell receptor beta chains from one sample, sequenced in a study of blood T cell repertoires in COVID-19. Libraries were prepared by immunoSEQ multiplex PCR; TCRdb keeps only in-frame clonotypes and omits some of them. Here the sample spans roughly 100,000 clones, around 90% being singletons. The sequencing sample was made of peripheral blood. The receptors stem from a man aged 50-60 years with acute or convalescent COVID-19.

The chain joins TRBV4-2 to TRBJ1-4; 8 bases are shared with TRBD1. Losses at the gene ends were 3 bases for V and 4 bases for J; bases not matched to a gene: 7. Germline CDR1 LGHNA, CDR2 YNFKEQ. This CDR3 is built from 16 residues. The CDR3 DNA follows: TGTGCCAGCAGCCACGATACCGACAGGGGTAATGAAAAACTGTTTTTT. It encodes CASSHDTDRGNEKLFF.

J is TRBJ1-1 and V is TRBV11-1, with D possibly TRBD1 on 5 matching bases. The germline V gene encodes CDR1 SGHAT and CDR2 FQDESV (reference sequence). The CDR3 is 16 residues long. Trimming removed 5 bases at V and 1 base at J, with 17 bases between. The CDR3 sequence: CASSQEKGRENTEAFF. The CDR3 region has the DNA TGTGCCAGCAGCCAGGAGAAGGGGAGGGAGAACACTGAAGCTTTCTTT.

This chain connects TRBV19 to TRBJ1-5, with D possibly matching TRBD1 (6 bases). Germline V gene sequence: CDR1 LNHDA, CDR2 SQIVND (reference sequence). CDR3 size: 15 residues. Trimming pared 6 bases from V and 0 bases from J, leaving 12 bases between. The CDR3 coding sequence is TGTGCCAGTAGGGACAGAATTAATAGCAATCAGCCCCAGCATTTT. Translated: CASRDRINSNQPQHF. Full variable domain (outside the CDR3, taken from reference TRBV19 and TRBJ1-5): DGGITQSPKYLFRKEGQNVTLSCEQNLNHDAMYWYRQDPGQGLRLIYYSQIVNDFQKGDIAEGYSVSREKKESFPLTVTSAQKNPTAFYLCASRDRINSNQPQHFGDGTRLSIL.

The chain has TRBV28 and TRBJ1-3; weak D call: TRBD1 (5 bases). The V and J ends lost 6 bases and 5 bases respectively, with 14 bases between them. The CDR3 covers 14 residues. Germline CDR1 MDHEN, CDR2 SYDVKM. Here the CDR3 DNA reads TGTGCCAGCAGAGAAACCGGGGGGAGAAACACCATATATTTT. Its protein is CASRETGGRNTIYF.